Below, one TCR beta chain is given with its context. As yet, its antigen is unknown. Germline lookup yields CDR1 KGHSH and CDR2 LQKENI. The V gene lost 2 bases and the J gene lost 8 bases, with 10 bases spanning the gap. The CDR3 is made up of 13 amino acids. Unique molecular identifiers were used in preparing the TCRbeta library. TCRdb fed the PCR reads into MiXCR, producing one record per CDR3 protein. The sample holds almost 500,000 distinct CDR3 sequences; 10% are singletons and the top ten take around 2%. The data derive from a study of T-cell reconstitution after alpha-beta-depleted transplantation in children. Whole-study findings and limits: Reportedly, roughly two months post-transplant, alpha-beta T cells arose from several hundred expanded graft clones. Fresh T-cell production supplied most of the T-cell counts and diversity seen one year after transplant. Day-60 TCRbeta diversity that was high in some patients was derived from surviving recipient T cells and thymic progenitors.

The chain combines TRBV18 with TRBJ2-1; D possibly corresponds to TRBD2 (6 bases). The material was PBMCs, obtained before TCRalphabeta/CD19-depleted stem cell transplant. This clonotype was sampled from a child aged 2-15 years with inherited bone marrow failure, due to receive a stem cell transplant. CDR3: CASSPSLADEQFF. CDR3 nucleotide sequence: TGTGCCAGCTCACCATCACTAGCCGATGAGCAGTTCTTC.